This T cell receptor beta chain was found in a study of T-cell reconstitution after alpha-beta-depleted transplantation in children. Study-level findings and limits: The authors attributed T-cell counts and diversity one year after transplant mostly to newly produced T cells. At day 60, the high TCRbeta diversity found in some patients originated from recipient T cells and thymic progenitors that had survived. Several hundred expanded graft clones reportedly were the source of alpha-beta T cells about two months after transplant.

Preparation of the TCRbeta library involved a method that used unique molecular identifiers. TCRdb analysed the PCR reads with MiXCR anew, one entry per CDR3 protein. The sample has 900,000 or so distinct CDR3 sequences; about 16% are singletons. CDR1 and CDR2 from the germline V gene are SEHNR and FQNEAQ (reference sequence). There are 11 residues in the CDR3. Trimming took off 11 bases at V and 5 bases at J, with 12 bases between the two ends. At least ten counts were recorded for this clonotype. Its antigen is unknown. The sequence derives from a male patient aged 5 to 17 who had a stem cell transplant for acute lymphoblastic leukemia, so the T cells may come from the graft donor. This specimen consisted of PBMCs, mostly from graft donor cells, obtained 360 days after TCRalphabeta/CD19-depleted stem cell transplant. V and J are TRBV7-9 and TRBJ1-1; D gene uncertain. CDR3 DNA: TGTGCCGGTCGAGGGATAACTGAAGCTTTCTTT. It specifies CAGRGITEAFF. The full variable domain, rest sourced from reference TRBV7-9 and TRBJ1-1, is DTGVSQNPRHKITKRGQNVTFRCDPISEHNRLYWYRQTLGQGPEFLTYFQNEAQLEKSRLLSDRFSAERPKGSFSTLEIQRTEQGDSAMYLCAGRGITEAFFGQGTRLTVV.